Presented here are 17 T cell receptor beta chains from one specimen sequenced in a study of cytomegalovirus exposure and HLA in healthy donors. 13 Jbeta primers and 60 Vbeta primers were used for the PCR. Method: immunoSEQ multiplex PCR; TCRdb's copy keeps in-frame clones and lacks some. The sample has roughly 120,000 clones; approximately 78% are singletons. The source material was PBMCs. These receptor sequences come from a woman in her thirties in good health and CMV-seronegative.

This chain links TRBV9 with TRBJ2-1; possible D gene TRBD1, 5 bases. Germline values: CDR1 SGDLS, CDR2 YYNGEE. CDR3 length equals 14 residues. V lost 0 bases and J 7 bases, leaving 11 bases between the germline ends. CDR3 residues: CASSVVPKGNEQFF. The CDR3 region has the DNA TGTGCCAGCAGCGTAGTTCCCAAGGGGAATGAGCAGTTCTTC.

This rearrangement joins TRBV27 to TRBJ2-2, with TRBD1 matching 7 bases. Germline V gene lookup returns CDR1 MNHEY and CDR2 SMNVEV (reference sequence). With V trimmed by 2 bases and J by 4 bases, 7 bases remained unmatched. CDR3 size: 16 residues. Here the CDR3 reads CASSLPGQVTTGELFF. The CDR3 DNA reads TGTGCCAGCAGTTTACCCGGACAGGTAACCACCGGGGAGCTGTTTTTT.

This chain connects TRBV5-5 to TRBJ2-5, with 7 bases lining up with TRBD1. The J segment lost 2 bases and the V segment lost 2 bases, leaving 0 bases of the junction unmatched. The CDR3 is 13 amino acids. Germline values: CDR1 SGHKS, CDR2 YYEKEE (reference sequence). CDR3 nucleotides: TGTGCCAGCAGCTTACAGGGGCAAGAGACCCAGTACTTC. This encodes CASSLQGQETQYF.

The chain joins TRBV30 to TRBJ2-3, with 9 bases identical to TRBD2. Germline lookup yields CDR1 GTSNPN and CDR2 SVGIG (reference sequence). V dropped 5 bases and J dropped 6; count of bases not matched to a gene: 6. CDR3 size: 13 residues. CDR3 sequence: CAWARGGRDTQYF. The CDR3 nucleotides are TGTGCCTGGGCGCGGGGGGGCCGGGATACGCAGTATTTT.

This rearrangement joins TRBV30 to TRBJ1-2; D is possibly TRBD1 (6 bases). The CDR3 runs to 16 residues. Trimming stripped 1 base from V and 4 bases from J, with 19 bases between. The germline gives CDR1 GTSNPN, CDR2 SVGIG (reference sequence). The CDR3 is CAWSATGTPVVYGYTF. CDR3 bases: TGTGCCTGGAGTGCGACCGGGACACCCGTCGTCTATGGCTACACCTTC.

This clone was observed once. The chain uses TRBV19 and TRBJ1-5, with D tentatively TRBD1 (6 bases). Germline CDR1 reads LNHDA; CDR2 reads SQIVND (reference sequence). The CDR3 consists of 16 residues. V was clipped by 6 bases and J by 6 bases, with 21 bases between them. The chain's CDR3 is CASSILSWGQGQPQHF. The CDR3 nucleotides read TGTGCCAGTAGCATCCTTTCTTGGGGGCAGGGTCAGCCCCAGCATTTT.

This chain uses TRBV13 with TRBJ2-1; TRBD2 aligns across 11 bases. Germline V gene sequence: CDR1 PRHDT, CDR2 FYEKMQ (reference sequence). This CDR3 contains 15 residues. V lost 4 bases to trimming and J lost 4 bases; unmatched junction nucleotides: 3. The CDR3 sequence is CASSSGLAVYNEQFF. DNA for the CDR3: TGTGCCAGCAGCTCGGGACTAGCGGTTTACAATGAGCAGTTCTTC.

The rearrangement joins TRBV10-3 to TRBJ2-2; 7 bases are a match to TRBD2. Germline CDR1 is ENHRY and CDR2 is SYGVKD. There are 15 residues in the CDR3. The J segment lost 5 bases and the V segment lost 2 bases, leaving 5 bases of the junction unmatched. The CDR3 here is CAISENPAGTGELFF. The DNA of the CDR3 is TGTGCCATCAGTGAGAATCCAGCGGGGACCGGGGAGCTGTTTTTT.

The V gene is TRBV29-1, the J gene TRBJ1-2; tentative D call: TRBD1 (6 bases). Germline-derived CDR1 and CDR2 are SQVTM and ANQGSEA. CDR3 size: 12 residues. V was clipped by 5 bases and J by 6 bases, with 13 bases between them. The CDR3 sequence is CSVRTVGDGYTF. CDR3 coding DNA: TGCAGCGTTAGGACAGTCGGGGATGGCTACACCTTC.

This clone has a single count. The chain has TRBV7-9 and TRBJ2-2; 14 bases agree with TRBD2. Germline CDR1 SEHNR, CDR2 FQNEAQ (reference sequence). Trimming at V came to 5 bases and at J to 8 bases, leaving 13 bases not matched to a gene. The CDR3 is 18 residues long. The CDR3: CASSPRLAGGIAAGELFF. In DNA form, the CDR3 reads TGTGCCAGCAGCCCCCGACTAGCGGGGGGGATCGCGGCAGGGGAGCTGTTTTTT.

This chain connects TRBV6-1 to TRBJ2-3; maybe TRBD1 (6 bases). Trimming took off 6 bases at V and 4 bases at J, with 14 bases between the two ends. This CDR3 is built from 14 residues. Germline V lookup: CDR1 MNHNS, CDR2 SASEGT. As DNA, the CDR3 is TGTGCCAGCAGGGTCCAGGGGATAGCAGATACGCAGTATTTT. Protein: CASRVQGIADTQYF.

V and J are TRBV30 and TRBJ1-1; D possibly corresponds to TRBD1 (5 bases). Germline CDR1 GTSNPN, CDR2 SVGIG (reference sequence). The CDR3 totals 13 residues. Trimming cost V 2 bases and J 3 bases, with 10 bases left between them. The CDR3 loop reads CAWSRQGDTEAFF. For the CDR3, the DNA is TGTGCCTGGAGTCGGCAGGGTGACACTGAAGCTTTCTTT.

This clone was picked up a small number of times. The rearrangement joins TRBV9 to TRBJ1-3, with TRBD1 identical over 7 bases. The trim removed 4 bases at V and 2 bases at J, leaving 3 bases unmatched. CDR3 length: 14 amino acids. From germline, CDR1 is SGDLS and CDR2 YYNGEE. The CDR3 nucleotides read TGTGCCAGCAGCCCAGGGGGTGCTGGAAACACCATATATTTT. Its translation: CASSPGGAGNTIYF.

This clone came up a few times. The V call is TRBV9, the J call TRBJ2-1; the match to TRBD2 covers 14 bases. This CDR3 comprises 17 residues. Trimming removed 4 bases from V and 8 bases from J; junction bases left unmatched: 11. Looked up from germline, CDR1 is SGDLS and CDR2 is YYNGEE. The CDR3 loop is CASSPRLAGGPMDEQFF. The CDR3 bases are TGTGCCAGCAGCCCTCGACTAGCGGGGGGGCCGATGGATGAGCAGTTCTTC.

This chain joins TRBV7-9 and TRBJ1-4; TRBD1 is a possible D gene (5 bases). Germline CDR1 is SEHNR and CDR2 is FQNEAQ (reference sequence). Deletions cut 3 bases from V and 7 bases from J, with 12 bases between. The CDR3 loop spans 14 amino acids. CDR3 loop: CASSLGTGGEKLFF. The CDR3 DNA follows: TGTGCCAGCAGCTTGGGGACGGGGGGTGAAAAACTGTTTTTT.

V usage is TRBV7-7 and J usage is TRBJ2-3, with 7 bases aligning to TRBD2. Germline V lookup: CDR1 SSHAT, CDR2 FNYEAQ (reference sequence). The CDR3 has 14 residues. The CDR3 region has the DNA TGTGCTACCCGGGGAGGGCCGTACACAGATACGCAGTATTTT. Its protein is CATRGGPYTDTQYF.

The V call is TRBV2, the J call TRBJ2-5; perhaps TRBD2 as D (6 bases). This CDR3 contains 12 residues. CDR1 SNHLY and CDR2 FYNNEI come from the germline V gene. V was trimmed by 9 bases and J by 2 bases, leaving 10 bases between them. The CDR3 region is CASSGDQETQYF. Here the CDR3 DNA reads TGTGCCAGTTCGGGGGATCAAGAGACCCAGTACTTC.